A single sample is the source of the 11 T cell receptor beta chains below, sequenced in a study of a mutant IDH1 vaccine in newly diagnosed glioma. Produced via immunoSEQ multiplex PCR; TCRdb's table is partial and in-frame only. This sample has some 61,000 clones, with 86% found just once. Time point specified: baseline, week 1 (first vaccination visit). Regarding treatment: pre-vaccination baseline after standard-of-care therapy. Sequenced material: PBMCs, taken from a glioma patient treated with radiotherapy, temozolomide or both. Every receptor here comes from a man younger than 40 with glioma.

The rearrangement uses TRBV6-1 and TRBJ1-1; D is perhaps TRBD1 (5 bases). Trimming cost V 8 bases and J 4 bases, with 14 bases left between them. Germline V gene lookup returns CDR1 MNHNS and CDR2 SASEGT. The CDR3 is 13 amino acids. The CDR3 reads CASQVRGRTEAFF. The CDR3, as DNA: TGTGCCAGCCAGGTGAGGGGTCGCACTGAAGCTTTCTTT.

The V call is TRBV6-5, the J call TRBJ1-1; perhaps TRBD1 as D (5 bases). The CDR3 loop spans 15 amino acids. Germline CDR1 MNHEY, CDR2 SVGAGI. Trimming took 0 bases from V and 1 from J, leaving 9 bases between them. The CDR3 spells CASSYSGRANTEAFF. As DNA, the CDR3 is TGTGCCAGCAGTTACTCGGGCAGGGCGAACACTGAAGCTTTCTTT.

The chain carries TRBV27 and TRBJ2-3; 7 positions match TRBD1. Germline assignment: CDR1 MNHEY and CDR2 SMNVEV (reference sequence). The CDR3 spans 15 residues. V lost 6 bases, J lost 3 bases, and 9 bases stayed unmatched. The CDR3: CASRQSGGGTDTQYF. The DNA of the CDR3 is TGTGCCAGCAGGCAATCAGGGGGTGGGACAGATACGCAGTATTTT.

This clone was seen a few times. This chain uses TRBV9 with TRBJ2-6; TRBD2 matches at 10 bases. The CDR3 sequence is 18 residues long. V was clipped by 0 bases and J by 0 bases; unmatched bases: 3. Per the germline V gene, CDR1 is SGDLS and CDR2 is YYNGEE. The CDR3: CASSVGSGGDSGANVLTF. The CDR3 DNA follows: TGTGCCAGCAGCGTAGGGAGCGGGGGGGACTCTGGGGCCAACGTCCTGACTTTC. The variable domain in full, completed from reference TRBV9 and TRBJ2-6, reads DSGVTQTPKHLITATGQRVTLRCSPRSGDLSVYWYQQSLDQGLQFLIQYYNGEERAKGNILERFSAQQFPDLHSELNLSSLELGDSALYFCASSVGSGGDSGANVLTFGAGSRLTVL.

The chain couples TRBV28 to TRBJ1-1; D possibly corresponds to TRBD1 (5 bases). This CDR3 region has 15 residues. From germline, CDR1 is MDHEN and CDR2 SYDVKM. Trimming pared 3 bases from V and 1 base from J, leaving 12 bases between. The CDR3 here is CASSFGAGRNTEAFF. The CDR3 DNA sequence: TGTGCCAGCAGTTTTGGGGCAGGCAGGAACACTGAAGCTTTCTTT.

The chain carries TRBV25-1 and TRBJ2-1; 10 nucleotides line up with TRBD1. The CDR3 covers 16 residues. The V gene's germline CDR1 is MGHDK and CDR2 SYGVNS. V dropped 4 bases and J dropped 6; count of bases not matched to a gene: 9. The CDR3 DNA reads TGTGCCAGCAGTGCCCTCCCCGGACAGGGGGTCAATGAGCAGTTCTTC. Protein sequence: CASSALPGQGVNEQFF.

The J gene is TRBJ1-5, the V gene TRBV25-1; maybe TRBD1 (6 bases). Looked up from germline, CDR1 is MGHDK and CDR2 is SYGVNS. This CDR3 is built from 14 residues. The V end lost 4 bases, the J end lost 1 base, and 8 bases lay between the germline ends. This CDR3 is CASSGTGSNQPQHF. CDR3 DNA sequence: TGTGCCAGCAGTGGAACAGGGAGCAATCAGCCCCAGCATTTT.

The genes are TRBV6-1 and TRBJ2-1; D is uncertain. The CDR3 spans 13 residues. V was cut by 3 bases and J by 2 bases, with 5 bases left in between. Germline CDR1 MNHNS, CDR2 SASEGT. CDR3 coding DNA: TGTGCCAGCAGTGACCACCCCTACAATGAGCAGTTCTTC. Its translation: CASSDHPYNEQFF.

This clone was observed once. V and J are TRBV7-8 and TRBJ2-7; D gene unclear. This CDR3 is 15 amino acids long. CDR1 and CDR2 from the germline V gene are SGHVS and FQNEAQ. Trimming pared 1 base from V and 0 bases from J, leaving 10 bases between. The CDR3: CASSLELVTSYEQYF. CDR3 bases: TGTGCCAGCAGCTTAGAATTGGTCACCTCCTACGAGCAGTACTTC.

The CDR3 here is CASSPPLASRGAFF. CDR3 in DNA: TGTGCCAGCTCACCACCTCTTGCAAGCAGGGGAGCTTTCTTT. J is TRBJ1-1 and V is TRBV18; D might be TRBD1 (6 bases). CDR3 size: 14 residues. Trimming left V 0 bases short and J 10 bases short, with 15 bases between. Germline CDR1 and CDR2: KGHSH and LQKENI.

The chain links TRBV29-1 to TRBJ2-1; TRBD2 matches at 13 bases. CDR3 length: 17 amino acids. Unmatched junction bases numbered 14, after V lost 6 bases and J lost 6 bases. Germline CDR1 reads SQVTM; CDR2 reads ANQGSEA. CDR3 DNA: TGCAGCGTCGTATTAAAACCGGGACTAGCGGGAATCAATGAGCAGTTCTTC. Its protein product is CSVVLKPGLAGINEQFF.